The T cell receptor (beta chain) under discussion was sequenced for a study of T cell repertoires in cytomegalovirus infection. Study in general: In public TCR beta signatures, there were indications of both CMV infection and matching HLA type.

From the reads, TCRdb called clonotypes with MiXCR, one entry per CDR3 protein. The sample contains about 600,000 distinct CDR3 sequences, 20% to 25% of which appear only once. Germline lookup yields CDR1 LNHDA and CDR2 SQIVND (reference sequence). Trimming cost V 5 bases and J 3 bases, with 11 bases left between them. The CDR3 has 13 amino acids. Overall study findings and caveats: HLA-C-restricted CMV clonotypes gave the most frequent clonotype in two of eight donors. Totalled public TCR beta family frequency picked out people who carried CMV plus the relevant HLA.

In this sample, this clonotype turned up many times. The target antigen is unknown. The sample consisted of CD8+ T cells from PBMCs. V usage is TRBV19 and J usage is TRBJ2-7; tentatively, D is TRBD1 (6 bases). The clonotype comes from a human donor in good health (CMV status not recorded). Some clones in this sample may be carry-over from other donors' samples. CDR3 in DNA: TGTGCCAGTAGTTTTGGGGACATCTACGAGCAGTACTTC. This codes for CASSFGDIYEQYF.